This T cell receptor beta chain appears in the sequencing data of a study of a mutant IDH1 vaccine in newly diagnosed glioma. The time point is: baseline, week 1 (first vaccination visit). Treatment noted: pre-vaccination baseline after standard-of-care therapy. Donor tumors were new WHO grade 3 or 4 IDH1-mutant, ATRX-lost astrocytomas. Here immunoSEQ multiplex PCR was the method, and the copy in TCRdb shows in-frame clones only, minus some. The table includes approximately 92,000 clones, roughly 77% detected once. This CDR3 spans 12 amino acids. The V gene's germline CDR1 is MGHRA and CDR2 YSYEKL. Trimming took 0 bases from V and 4 from J, leaving 3 bases between them.

This receptor was obtained from a middle-aged man with glioma. The chain links TRBV4-1 to TRBJ2-5; D gene uncertain. Sample: PBMCs, taken from a glioma patient treated with radiotherapy, temozolomide or both. As DNA, the CDR3 is TGCGCCAGCAGCCAAGATCTAGAGACCCAGTACTTC. Translated: CASSQDLETQYF.